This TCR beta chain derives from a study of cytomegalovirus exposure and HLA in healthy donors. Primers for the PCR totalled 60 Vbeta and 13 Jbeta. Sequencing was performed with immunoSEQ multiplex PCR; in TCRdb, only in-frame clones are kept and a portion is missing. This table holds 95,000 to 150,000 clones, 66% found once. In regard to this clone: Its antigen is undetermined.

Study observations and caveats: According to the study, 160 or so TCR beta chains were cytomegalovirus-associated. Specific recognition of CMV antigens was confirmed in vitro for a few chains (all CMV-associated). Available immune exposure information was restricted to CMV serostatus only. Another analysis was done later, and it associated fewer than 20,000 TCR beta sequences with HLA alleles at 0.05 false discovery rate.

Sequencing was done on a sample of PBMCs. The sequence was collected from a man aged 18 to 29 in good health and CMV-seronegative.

The CDR3 is CASSNRDRGRSGANVLTF. For the CDR3, the DNA is TGTGCCAGCAGCAACCGGGACAGGGGGCGTTCTGGGGCCAACGTCCTGACTTTC. The genes are TRBV7-2 and TRBJ2-6, with 12 bases fitting TRBD1. V lost 5 bases, J lost 1 base, and 6 bases stayed unmatched. Germline assignment: CDR1 SGHTA and CDR2 FQGNSA. The CDR3 totals 18 residues.